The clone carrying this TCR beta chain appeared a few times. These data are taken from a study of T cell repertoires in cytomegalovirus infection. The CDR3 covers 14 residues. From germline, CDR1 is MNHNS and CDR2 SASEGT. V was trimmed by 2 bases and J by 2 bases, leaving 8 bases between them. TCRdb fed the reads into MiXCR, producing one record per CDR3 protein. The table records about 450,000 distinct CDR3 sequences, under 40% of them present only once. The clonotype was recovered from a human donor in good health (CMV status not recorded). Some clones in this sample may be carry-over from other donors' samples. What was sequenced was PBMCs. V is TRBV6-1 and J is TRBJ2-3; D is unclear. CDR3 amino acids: CASSEFTYTDTQYF. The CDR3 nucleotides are TGTGCCAGCAGTGAATTCACTTACACAGATACGCAGTATTTT.